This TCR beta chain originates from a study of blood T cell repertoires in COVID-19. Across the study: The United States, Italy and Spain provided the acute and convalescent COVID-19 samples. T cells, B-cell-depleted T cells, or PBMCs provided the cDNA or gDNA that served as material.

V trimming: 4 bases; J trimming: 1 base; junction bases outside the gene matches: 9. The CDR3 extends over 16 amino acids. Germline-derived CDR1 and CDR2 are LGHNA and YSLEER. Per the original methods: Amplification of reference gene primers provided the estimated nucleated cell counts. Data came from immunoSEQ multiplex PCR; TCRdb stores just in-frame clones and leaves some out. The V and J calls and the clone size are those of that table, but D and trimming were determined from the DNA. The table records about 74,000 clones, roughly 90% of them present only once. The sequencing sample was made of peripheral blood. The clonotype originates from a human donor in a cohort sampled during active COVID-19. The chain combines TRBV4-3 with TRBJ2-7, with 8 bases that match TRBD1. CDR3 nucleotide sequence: TGCGCCAGCAGCCGAGCTCAGGGGGCCCGATCCTACGAGCAGTACTTC. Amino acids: CASSRAQGARSYEQYF.